This T cell receptor (beta chain) was identified during a study of blood T cell repertoires in COVID-19 (dated by TCRdb to the early 2020s). As for the study more broadly: Samples from collaborators originated in the United States, Italy and Spain and spanned both the acute and convalescent phases of COVID-19. The prospective study material was composed of cDNA or gDNA derived from T cells, B-cell-depleted T cells, or PBMCs. The dataset comprised deeply sampled blood TCRbeta repertoires from subjects exposed to, actively infected with, or recovered from COVID-19. The repertoires were released in a freely available public database intended as a resource for research on the immune response to SARS-CoV-2. Samples came from the ongoing ImmuneRACE study (first 160 participants) plus 1,254 subjects from 6 global collaborators. The sample metadata nearly always contained a de-identified subject ID, COVID-19 status, age in years and sex. Where HLA class I and class II types were available, the types were taken from metadata supplied by the sample provider, not from assay-based typing. Study-wide conclusions, independent of this receptor: The amount of clinical and demographic metadata varied by source and participant and was provided uncurated.

On this clone: No antigen is known for it. Base qualities are not recorded, but no much larger clone differs from it by a single base.

The junction carries 10 bases between V and J, which are trimmed by 6 bases and 5 bases respectively. As encoded in the germline V gene, CDR1 is ENHRY while CDR2 is SYGVKD. Its CDR3 holds 13 amino acids, cysteine through phenylalanine. Only the CDR3 DNA is retained, 39 bases long and in frame from the first base. Collaborating institutions collected whole blood in K2EDTA tubes following their own protocols. Collaborator samples were shipped for TCRbeta analysis as frozen whole blood, isolated PBMCs, or DNA extracted from either sample type. The immunoSEQ Assay, a bias-controlled multiplex PCR, was used to amplify TCRbeta CDR3 regions from genomic DNA. The original pipeline was this. Within the assay, amplification of reference gene primers was used to estimate how many nucleated cells each sample contained. To quantify the absolute abundance of each unique TCRbeta CDR3 rearrangement, sequence reads were collapsed and filtered. For each sample, productive Simpson clonality was calculated as the square root of Simpson's diversity index over productive rearrangements. In its TCRdb copy, this immuneACCESS table keeps in-frame sequences only and misses some clones. Where compared with another copy, unresolved V genes explain less than half of these, and the others have no known cause. The DNA was the basis for D and trimming; V, J and clone size are from that table. In all, the sample holds around 700,000 clones, and approximately 90% of those were seen once. About 0.26% of the sample belongs to the ten largest clones.

The chain is made from TRBV10-3 and TRBJ2-2, with the D gene too uncertain to name. Sequencing was done on a sample of peripheral blood. This TCR came from a woman aged 18-35 years with acute or convalescent COVID-19. The CDR3 in this case is CAIRRTVTGELFF. The DNA is TGTGCCATCAGGAGAACGGTGACCGGGGAGCTGTTTTTT.